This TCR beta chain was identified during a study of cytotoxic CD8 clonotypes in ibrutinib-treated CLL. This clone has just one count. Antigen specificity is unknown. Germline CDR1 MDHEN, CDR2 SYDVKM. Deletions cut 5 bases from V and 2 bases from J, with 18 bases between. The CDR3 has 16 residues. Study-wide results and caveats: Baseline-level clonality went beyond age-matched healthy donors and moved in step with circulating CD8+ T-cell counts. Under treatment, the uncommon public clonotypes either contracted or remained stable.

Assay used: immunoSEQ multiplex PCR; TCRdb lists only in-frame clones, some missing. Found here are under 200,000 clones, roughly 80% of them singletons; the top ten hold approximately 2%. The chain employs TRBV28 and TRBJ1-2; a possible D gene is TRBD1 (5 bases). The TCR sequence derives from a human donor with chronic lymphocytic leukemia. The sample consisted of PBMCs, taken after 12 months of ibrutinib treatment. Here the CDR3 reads CASSPSLDGTNYGYTF. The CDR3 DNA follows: TGTGCCAGCAGTCCTAGCCTCGACGGGACGAACTATGGCTACACCTTC.